A selection of T cell receptor beta chains follows, all from one sample in a study of T cell responses to AZD1222 COVID-19 vaccine. Assay used: immunoSEQ multiplex PCR; TCRdb lists only in-frame clones, some missing. Of 100,000 or so clones in the sample, about 89% were seen once. The sequenced sample was peripheral blood, obtained on day 0 of AZD1222 vaccination. Source of these receptors: an adult in good health. The CDR3 runs from the conserved cysteine through the conserved F or W. The order of the fields is J gene, clone size, V gene, D gene, CDR3 protein, CDR3 DNA. D genes are given only for firm matches. Rows may omit the clone size; those that give it use once, few, many or a size class.

TRBJ1-5	.	TRBV7-3	.	CASSFGRNNQPQHF	TGTGCCAGCAGCTTTGGAAGGAACAATCAGCCCCAGCATTTT
TRBJ2-7	.	TRBV2	TRBD2	CASSESGGFSYEQYF	TGTGCCAGCAGTGAATCCGGGGGGTTCTCCTACGAGCAGTACTTC
TRBJ1-1	.	TRBV28	.	CASSFVRQNTEAFF	TGTGCCAGCAGTTTCGTACGGCAGAACACTGAAGCTTTCTTT
TRBJ1-2	.	TRBV19	.	CASSSPRGGNGYTF	TGTGCCAGTAGTAGTCCCCGTGGAGGGAATGGCTACACCTTC
TRBJ1-6	.	TRBV5-1	.	CASSLDARASPLHF	TGCGCCAGCAGCTTGGACGCCAGGGCTTCACCCCTCCACTTT
TRBJ1-2	.	TRBV15	.	CATSTVTGPPWGGYTF	TGTGCCACCAGCACCGTGACCGGGCCTCCCTGGGGTGGCTACACCTTC
TRBJ2-1	.	TRBV4-1	TRBD1	CASSKGADEQFF	TGCGCCAGCAGTAAGGGGGCGGATGAGCAGTTCTTC
TRBJ2-1	.	TRBV7-9	.	CASSHSINEQFF	TGTGCCAGCAGCCACTCTATCAATGAGCAGTTCTTC
TRBJ2-7	once	TRBV10-3	.	CAISAAGRSYEQYF	TGTGCCATCAGTGCGGCGGGGAGGTCCTACGAGCAGTACTTC
TRBJ2-1	.	TRBV28	TRBD1	CASSSAGTGKDEQFF	TGTGCCAGCAGTTCTGCCGGGACAGGTAAAGATGAGCAGTTCTTC